These T cell receptor beta chains were read from a single sample in a study of T cell responses to AZD1222 COVID-19 vaccine. Sequencing used immunoSEQ multiplex PCR; TCRdb keeps in-frame clones, though not all of them. Of 66,000 or so clones in the sample, roughly 87% were seen once. The material was peripheral blood, obtained on day 0 of AZD1222 vaccination. The receptors shown here come from an adult in good health. Both conserved end residues are trimmed from each CDR3. Fields, in order: V gene, CDR3 protein.

V gene: TRBV9; CDR3 protein: ASSPLTGGEKLF
V gene: TRBV3-1/TRBV3-2; CDR3 protein: ASSLMALGPLDAF
V gene: TRBV19; CDR3 protein: ASSFGHGYT
V gene: TRBV27; CDR3 protein: ASSRQATNEKLF
V gene: TRBV27; CDR3 protein: ASSLWASGANEQY
V gene: TRBV3-1/TRBV3-2; CDR3 protein: ASSPYVMGLTTGELF
V gene: TRBV28; CDR3 protein: ASSREDYGNSPLH
V gene: TRBV5-1; CDR3 protein: ASSPPGGREAEQY
V gene: TRBV7-2; CDR3 protein: ASSLFGRVGTGELF
V gene: TRBV30; CDR3 protein: ACTGVTGELF
V gene: TRBV16; CDR3 protein: ASSPGPTNQPQH
V gene: TRBV12-3/TRBV12-4; CDR3 protein: ASSLHYEQY
V gene: TRBV20-1; CDR3 protein: SAENQETQY